This entry lists 17 T cell receptor beta chains sequenced from one sample in a study of CD8+ T cells in alopecia areata. cDNA reverse transcribed from extracted RNA served as the sequencing template. Assay used: immunoSEQ multiplex PCR; TCRdb lists only in-frame clones, some missing. The sample lists approximately 99,000 clones, 50% to 60% occurring once. The specimen sequenced was NKG2D-low CD8+ T cells sorted from blood. The source of these receptors is a human donor with alopecia areata.

Concerning this clone: Other DNA sequences in this sample translate to the same CDR3. The chain carries TRBV5-6 and TRBJ2-7; the D gene is possibly TRBD1 (6 bases). Germline V gene sequence: CDR1 SGHDT, CDR2 YYEEEE. The CDR3 length is 12 residues. V was pared by 3 bases and J by 5 bases, with 9 bases between. The CDR3 loop reads CASSWGRDEQYF. In DNA, the CDR3 is TGTGCCAGCAGCTGGGGGCGGGACGAGCAGTACTTC.

This chain links TRBV28 with TRBJ2-3; 11 positions agree with TRBD2. The CDR3 covers 14 residues. From germline, CDR1 is MDHEN and CDR2 SYDVKM. V gave up 8 bases and J gave up 3 bases; unmatched junction bases: 4. The CDR3 bases are TGTGCCAGCCAGACTAGCGGGACAACAGATACGCAGTATTTT. This encodes CASQTSGTTDTQYF.

This clone was seen just once. This rearrangement joins TRBV7-6 to TRBJ2-7; maybe TRBD1 (6 bases). V lost 5 bases and J 3 bases, leaving 14 bases between the germline ends. The CDR3 consists of 14 residues. In germline, CDR1 is SGHVS, CDR2 FNYEAQ. The CDR3 DNA follows: TGTGCCAGCAGCCCCTCCGGACAGTTCTACGAGCAGTACTTC. It yields the protein CASSPSGQFYEQYF.

This chain uses TRBV4-1 with TRBJ2-1; the D gene is possibly TRBD2 (6 bases). CDR3 length: 16 amino acids. The V and J ends lost 0 bases and 2 bases respectively, with 11 bases between them. Germline CDR1 reads MGHRA; CDR2 reads YSYEKL. CDR3 in amino acids: CASSQDHGSPYNEQFF. The DNA of the CDR3 is TGCGCCAGCAGCCAAGATCACGGGAGCCCCTACAATGAGCAGTTCTTC.

In this sample, this clone turned up a few times. J is TRBJ2-1 and V is TRBV29-1; tentative D call: TRBD1 (5 bases). The CDR3 is 12 amino acids. V shed 3 bases and J shed 4 bases, with 7 bases lying between them. The germline V gene has CDR1 SQVTM and CDR2 ANQGSEA. The chain's CDR3 is CSVDPGYNEQFF. CDR3 DNA: TGCAGCGTTGACCCAGGGTACAATGAGCAGTTCTTC.

The chain is built from TRBV7-2 and TRBJ2-7, with D uncertain. Germline CDR1 is SGHTA and CDR2 is FQGNSA. Between the trimmed V and J ends, which lost 5 bases and 2 bases, there was a span of 13 bases. The CDR3 has 14 residues. The CDR3 nucleotides are TGTGCCAGCAGCCTCTCCCAGATCCCCTACGAGCAGTACTTC. Translated, it gives CASSLSQIPYEQYF.

This clone was seen a few times. V usage is TRBV6-1 and J usage is TRBJ2-7; the D gene is possibly TRBD2 (5 bases). Germline V CDR1 and CDR2: MNHNS, SASEGT. The CDR3 is 12 residues long. V was shortened by 6 bases and J by 2 bases, with 8 bases between the two germline ends. This CDR3 is CASRDGAYEQYF. The CDR3 DNA follows: TGTGCCAGCAGGGACGGGGCCTACGAGCAGTACTTC.

This clone was seen a handful of times. The rearrangement joins TRBV28 to TRBJ2-7; possibly TRBD1 for D (6 bases). The germline V and J ends were trimmed by 5 bases and 5 bases, with 16 bases remaining between them. Germline CDR1 reads MDHEN; CDR2 reads SYDVKM. This CDR3 has 14 residues. The CDR3 sequence: CASSPATGLHEQYF. The CDR3 region has the DNA TGTGCCAGCAGTCCGGCCACAGGGCTCCACGAGCAGTACTTC. The variable domain in full, with the rest retrieved from reference TRBV28 and TRBJ2-7, is DVKVTQSSRYLVKRTGEKVFLECVQDMDHENMFWYRQDPGLGLRLIYFSYDVKMKEKGDIPEGYSVSREKKERFSLILESASTNQTSMYLCASSPATGLHEQYFGPGTRLTVT.

The rearrangement joins TRBV4-1 to TRBJ2-7, with 7 nucleotides matching TRBD1. The junction had 5 bases not matched to a gene; V was cut back by 1 base and J by 2 bases. Germline CDR1 and CDR2: MGHRA and YSYEKL. This CDR3 has 15 amino acids. The CDR3: CASSQGRQGPYEQYF. The CDR3 coding sequence is TGCGCCAGCAGCCAAGGTCGACAGGGCCCCTACGAGCAGTACTTC.

This chain connects TRBV10-3 to TRBJ2-5; 8 bases map to TRBD2. CDR1 is ENHRY, CDR2 SYGVKD, per germline. This CDR3 region has 17 residues. J gave up 4 bases and V 0 bases, and 10 bases lay outside the gene matches. This chain's CDR3 is CAISESMTSVEGETQYF. The DNA for the CDR3 is TGTGCCATCAGTGAGTCGATGACTAGCGTTGAGGGAGAGACCCAGTACTTC.

The rearrangement joins TRBV4-1 to TRBJ2-1; D is uncertain. This CDR3 spans 13 amino acids. Germline-derived CDR1 and CDR2 are MGHRA and YSYEKL. V was shortened by 0 bases and J by 9 bases, with 9 bases between the two germline ends. CDR3 amino acids: CASSQDLYSEQFF. In DNA form, the CDR3 reads TGCGCCAGCAGCCAAGATCTGTATTCTGAGCAGTTCTTC.

This chain links TRBV29-1 with TRBJ1-1; no definite D call. Trimming shortened V by 7 bases and J by 2 bases, and 8 bases separated the two germline ends. Germline-derived CDR1 and CDR2 are SQVTM and ANQGSEA. The CDR3 contains 11 residues. The CDR3 DNA sequence: TGCAGCGCGGCCTATAACACTGAAGCTTTCTTT. Its protein is CSAAYNTEAFF.

This clone was counted between two and nine times. J is TRBJ2-1 and V is TRBV29-1; 7 nucleotides match TRBD1. J lost 12 bases, V lost 6 bases, and 14 bases had no gene match. The CDR3 extends over 13 amino acids. Germline V gene data show CDR1 as SQVTM and CDR2 as ANQGSEA. This CDR3 is CSVTTGILDGQFF. CDR3 bases: TGCAGCGTCACGACAGGGATCTTGGATGGGCAGTTCTTC.

The chain has TRBV9 and TRBJ2-7; 7 bases match TRBD2. The CDR3 runs to 16 residues. V trimming: 2 bases; J trimming: 0 bases; junction bases outside the gene matches: 8. Per the germline V gene, CDR1 is SGDLS and CDR2 is YYNGEE. The CDR3 DNA sequence: TGTGCCAGCAGCGTCCTCCCTAGCGGAGGCTCCTACGAGCAGTACTTC. Amino acid sequence: CASSVLPSGGSYEQYF. Filled out from reference TRBV9 and TRBJ2-7, the complete variable domain reads DSGVTQTPKHLITATGQRVTLRCSPRSGDLSVYWYQQSLDQGLQFLIQYYNGEERAKGNILERFSAQQFPDLHSELNLSSLELGDSALYFCASSVLPSGGSYEQYFGPGTRLTVT.

V usage is TRBV4-1 and J usage is TRBJ2-7; 8 bases map to TRBD1. This CDR3 region has 14 residues. Germline V CDR1 and CDR2: MGHRA, YSYEKL. V trimming: 0 bases; J trimming: 2 bases; junction bases outside the gene matches: 0. CDR3 sequence reads: CASSQDRGPYEQYF. CDR3 DNA: TGCGCCAGCAGCCAAGACAGGGGGCCCTACGAGCAGTACTTC.

The genes are TRBV29-1 and TRBJ2-3, with D possibly TRBD1 on 7 matching bases. The CDR3 is 16 residues long. Between the trimmed V and J ends, which lost 4 bases and 2 bases, there was a span of 19 bases. Germline V gene lookup returns CDR1 SQVTM and CDR2 ANQGSEA. The CDR3 DNA follows: TGCAGCGTTGGGGGGATAACAGGGGACTTCACAGATACGCAGTATTTT. Translation: CSVGGITGDFTDTQYF.

A few counts support this clone. The rearrangement uses TRBV29-1 and TRBJ2-1; D is unresolved. CDR1 is SQVTM, CDR2 ANQGSEA, per germline. This CDR3 is built from 15 residues. V lost 3 bases and J 1 base, leaving 13 bases between the germline ends. The CDR3 is CSVDSGRRSYNEQFF. CDR3 DNA: TGCAGCGTTGACAGTGGCAGGCGTTCCTACAATGAGCAGTTCTTC.